This T cell receptor (beta chain) appears in the sequencing data of a study of patients and donors after allogeneic stem cell transplantation. The CDR3 is 15 residues long. V lost 4 bases to trimming and J lost 5 bases; unmatched junction nucleotides: 7. CDR1 and CDR2 from the germline V gene are LNHDA and SQIVND (reference sequence). This clonotype turned up a few times. TCRdb re-analysed the RT-PCR reads in MiXCR, keeping a single row per CDR3 protein. The data contain some 90,000 distinct CDR3 sequences, roughly 48% of them seen just once; the ten biggest clones take up more than 55%. The receptor was derived from a human donor who was either an allogeneic HSCT recipient or a stem cell or donor lymphocyte infusion donor (not recorded which). It is not recorded whose cells these are; they may come from a transplant donor. The sequencing sample was made of blood, either unsorted or a sorted T cell fraction (not recorded which). The chain links TRBV19 to TRBJ1-4; TRBD1 matches at 7 bases. CDR3 nucleotide sequence: TGTGCCAGTAGTACGCGGACAGGCGCAAATGAAAAACTGTTTTTT. Protein: CASSTRTGANEKLFF.